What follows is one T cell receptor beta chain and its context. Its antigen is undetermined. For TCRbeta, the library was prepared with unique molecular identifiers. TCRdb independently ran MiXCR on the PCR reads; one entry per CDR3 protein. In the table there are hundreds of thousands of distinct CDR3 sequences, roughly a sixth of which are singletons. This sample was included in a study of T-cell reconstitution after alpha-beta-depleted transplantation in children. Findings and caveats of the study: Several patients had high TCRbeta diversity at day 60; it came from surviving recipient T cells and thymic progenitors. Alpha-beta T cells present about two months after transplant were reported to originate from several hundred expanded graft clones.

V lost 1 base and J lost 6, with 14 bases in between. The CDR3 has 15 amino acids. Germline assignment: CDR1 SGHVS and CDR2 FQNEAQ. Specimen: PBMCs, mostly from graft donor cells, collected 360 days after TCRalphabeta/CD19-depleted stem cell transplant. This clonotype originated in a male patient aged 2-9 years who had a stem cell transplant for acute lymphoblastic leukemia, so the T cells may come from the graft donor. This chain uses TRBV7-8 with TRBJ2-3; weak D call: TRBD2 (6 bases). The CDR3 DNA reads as TGTGCCAGCAGCTTAGTGGTGGGAGGTGCGGATACGCAGTATTTT. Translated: CASSLVVGGADTQYF.